Presented here are 28 T cell receptor beta chains from one specimen sequenced in a study of blood T cell repertoires in COVID-19. Method: immunoSEQ multiplex PCR; TCRdb's copy keeps in-frame clones and lacks some. Found here are over 120,000 clones, about 82% of them singletons; the top ten hold 3.5% to 5.5%. Sequencing input: peripheral blood. Receptor source: a woman of 80 years or more with active or convalescent COVID-19.

V is TRBV29-1 and J is TRBJ1-1, with TRBD1 matching over 7 bases. This CDR3 has 12 amino acids. Germline V CDR1 and CDR2: SQVTM, ANQGSEA. V shed 5 bases and J 4 bases; nucleotides not matched to a gene: 4. The CDR3 coding sequence is TGCAGCGTTCTCACAGGGGTCACTGAAGCTTTCTTT. Encoded protein: CSVLTGVTEAFF.

As concerns this clone: At the DNA level, this CDR3 is encoded by other sequences in the same sample as well. The chain combines TRBV3-1 (or the pseudogene TRBV3-2) with TRBJ2-1; the D gene is possibly TRBD1 (6 bases). Germline-derived CDR1 and CDR2 are LGHDT and YNNKEL (reference sequence). This CDR3 is 14 amino acids long. Trimming removed 4 bases from V and 7 bases from J, with 14 bases in between. CDR3 amino acids: CASSRTAGENEQFF. The CDR3 coding sequence is TGTGCCAGCAGCCGAACCGCAGGGGAAAATGAGCAGTTCTTC.

The V call is TRBV27, the J call TRBJ2-7; D is unclear. The CDR3 runs 13 residues. The V end lost 5 bases, the J end lost 2 bases, and 10 bases lay between the germline ends. CDR1 and CDR2 (germline): MNHEY, SMNVEV (reference sequence). The CDR3 bases are TGTGCCAGCAGTGCTGGTCCTACCTACGAGCAGTACTTC. It specifies CASSAGPTYEQYF.

The chain uses TRBV19 and TRBJ1-1; 7 bases are shared with TRBD1. CDR3 size: 15 residues. Germline loops: CDR1 LNHDA, CDR2 SQIVND (reference sequence). Trimming cost V 3 bases and J 1 base; bases outside gene matches: 5. CDR3 coding DNA: TGTGCCAGTAGTATTCAGACAGGGACGAACACTGAAGCTTTCTTT. Its protein is CASSIQTGTNTEAFF.

The chain employs TRBV5-1 and TRBJ1-2; 7 nucleotides match TRBD1. V trimming: 3 bases; J trimming: 8 bases; junction bases outside the gene matches: 10. The CDR3 has 14 residues. Germline V gene sequence: CDR1 SGHRS, CDR2 YFSETQ. CDR3 in DNA: TGCGCCAGCAGCTCACGCCCGACAGGGAGCGGCTACACCTTC. Its translation is CASSSRPTGSGYTF.

The J gene is TRBJ2-3, the V gene TRBV4-2; the D gene is possibly TRBD2 (7 bases). Deletions cut 1 base from V and 3 bases from J, with 17 bases between. From germline, CDR1 is LGHNA and CDR2 YNFKEQ. CDR3 length equals 17 residues. In DNA, the CDR3 is TGTGCCAGCAGCCAAGGGTCCCGGGGGGCACCGACAGATACGCAGTATTTT. This translates into CASSQGSRGAPTDTQYF.

V and J are TRBV19 and TRBJ1-6; D possibly corresponds to TRBD1 (5 bases). Germline V gene sequence: CDR1 LNHDA, CDR2 SQIVND (reference sequence). The CDR3 contains 17 residues. V dropped 4 bases and J dropped 0 bases, with 13 bases sitting between them. The CDR3: CASSTWFGGSYNSPLHF. CDR3 bases: TGTGCCAGTAGTACCTGGTTCGGGGGCTCCTATAATTCACCCCTCCACTTT.

V usage is TRBV7-2 and J usage is TRBJ2-5; 7 bases are a match to TRBD2. In germline, CDR1 is SGHTA, CDR2 FQGNSA. V trimming: 0 bases; J trimming: 4 bases; junction bases outside the gene matches: 2. CDR3 length: 14 residues. In nucleotides, the CDR3 is TGTGCCAGCAGCTTAGCAGGACTAGGAGAGACCCAGTACTTC. The encoded protein is CASSLAGLGETQYF.

J is TRBJ1-5 and V is TRBV27, with D perhaps TRBD1 (5 bases). CDR3 length: 12 amino acids. The V and J ends lost 6 bases and 7 bases respectively, with 10 bases between them. The germline V gene encodes CDR1 MNHEY and CDR2 SMNVEV (reference sequence). CDR3 sequence: CASSRGGQPQHF. The CDR3, as DNA: TGTGCCAGCAGCCGGGGGGGACAGCCCCAGCATTTT.

The chain links TRBV7-6 to TRBJ1-6; D not resolved. The germline V gene has CDR1 SGHVS and CDR2 FNYEAQ. The CDR3 spans 13 residues. V was clipped by 4 bases and J by 4 bases, with 5 bases between them. This chain's CDR3 is CASSSRYNSPLHF. The CDR3 DNA reads TGTGCCAGCAGCTCCAGGTATAATTCACCCCTCCACTTT. The full variable domain, with the rest looked up from reference TRBV7-6 and TRBJ1-6, is GAGVSQSPRYKVTKRGQDVALRCDPISGHVSLYWYRQALGQGPEFLTYFNYEAQQDKSGLPNDRFSAERPEGSISTLTIQRTEQRDSAMYRCASSSRYNSPLHFGNGTRLTVT.

This rearrangement joins TRBV7-9 to TRBJ2-7, with D possibly TRBD1 on 6 matching bases. CDR3 length: 14 residues. Germline CDR1 reads SEHNR; CDR2 reads FQNEAQ (reference sequence). V gave up 2 bases and J gave up 1 base, with 9 bases separating them. CDR3 nucleotide sequence: TGTGCCAGCAGCTTAATCGACAGGTCCTACGAGCAGTACTTC. It yields the protein CASSLIDRSYEQYF.

The V gene is TRBV2, the J gene TRBJ2-6; D might be TRBD1 (6 bases). The CDR3 loop spans 15 amino acids. The ends were cut back, 7 bases at V and 2 bases at J, with 12 bases in the middle. Looked up from germline, CDR1 is SNHLY and CDR2 is FYNNEI. CDR3 bases: TGTGCCAGCAAAACCCGACAGGCTGGGGCCAACGTCCTGACTTTC. It codes for CASKTRQAGANVLTF.

In nucleotides, the CDR3 is TGTGCCAGCAGCTTAATCAGGGGCTATAATGAAAAACTGTTTTTT. It encodes CASSLIRGYNEKLFF. This rearrangement joins TRBV7-3 to TRBJ1-4; a possible D gene is TRBD1 (6 bases). The CDR3 runs 15 residues. The V gene lost 1 base and the J gene lost 4 bases, with 10 bases spanning the gap. Germline lookup yields CDR1 SGHTA and CDR2 FQGTGA.

This clone was counted between two and nine times. CDR3 DNA sequence: TGCGCCAGCAGCCAATTCGGACAGGGGGCATACAATGAGCAGTTCTTC. This translates into CASSQFGQGAYNEQFF. The chain is built from TRBV4-1 and TRBJ2-1, with TRBD1 matching over 11 bases. The germline V gene encodes CDR1 MGHRA and CDR2 YSYEKL. The J segment lost 4 bases and the V segment lost 2 bases, leaving 4 bases of the junction unmatched. The CDR3 runs 16 residues.

This chain links TRBV4-2 with TRBJ1-3, with unresolved D. Germline-derived CDR1 and CDR2 are LGHNA and YNFKEQ. V lost 0 bases and J lost 4, with 16 bases in between. The CDR3 spans 17 residues. CDR3 nucleotides: TGTGCCAGCAGCCAAGATCTTCGTGCGGCCCCGGGAAACACCATATATTTT. Its translation: CASSQDLRAAPGNTIYF.

V usage is TRBV7-2 and J usage is TRBJ2-1; the D gene is possibly TRBD2 (6 bases). Germline loops: CDR1 SGHTA, CDR2 FQGNSA. This CDR3 is 15 amino acids long. The germline V and J ends were trimmed by 5 bases and 4 bases, with 15 bases remaining between them. Written as DNA, the CDR3 is TGTGCCAGCAGCCAGGGTCTTAGCGGTTACAATGAGCAGTTCTTC. Translating gives CASSQGLSGYNEQFF.

The CDR3 coding sequence is TGTGCCAGCAGCTTAGATGGGACAGGGGTTGGAGATACGCAGTATTTT. Its translation is CASSLDGTGVGDTQYF. The chain links TRBV11-2 to TRBJ2-3, with TRBD1 matching over 10 bases. This CDR3 is 16 amino acids long. Germline V CDR1 and CDR2: SGHAT, FQNNGV. The V and J ends lost 0 bases and 5 bases, in that order; junction bases with no gene match: 5.

The gene calls are TRBV19 and TRBJ1-3; 7 bases fit TRBD1. From germline, CDR1 is LNHDA and CDR2 SQIVND (reference sequence). The J segment lost 2 bases and the V segment lost 6 bases, leaving 4 bases of the junction unmatched. The CDR3 covers 14 residues. CDR3 DNA sequence: TGTGCCAGTAGCGTAACAGGGGCTGGAAACACCATATATTTT. It translates to CASSVTGAGNTIYF.

This clone was counted a single time. The chain couples TRBV30 to TRBJ2-1, with a possible D match to TRBD2 (6 bases). Germline V gene sequence: CDR1 GTSNPN, CDR2 SVGIG (reference sequence). V gave up 2 bases and J gave up 7 bases, with 12 bases separating them. The CDR3 covers 13 residues. CDR3 bases: TGTGCCTGGAGTCCGGGACTCCGAAATGAGCAGTTCTTC. It yields the protein CAWSPGLRNEQFF.

The gene calls are TRBV3-1 (or the pseudogene TRBV3-2) and TRBJ1-1; D is possibly TRBD1 (5 bases). Trimming removed 0 bases at V and 3 bases at J, with 11 bases between. The germline gives CDR1 LGHDT, CDR2 YNNKEL (reference sequence). The CDR3 covers 15 residues. CDR3 residues: CASSQEAGIDTEAFF. CDR3 in DNA: TGTGCCAGCAGCCAAGAAGCAGGGATTGACACTGAAGCTTTCTTT.

CDR3 sequence reads: CASSNRVSFEKLFF. For the CDR3, the DNA is TGTGCCAGCAGTAATAGAGTATCGTTTGAAAAACTGTTTTTT. The gene calls are TRBV28 and TRBJ1-4, with D unclear. V gave up 5 bases and J gave up 7 bases, with 14 bases separating them. Looked up from germline, CDR1 is MDHEN and CDR2 is SYDVKM. CDR3 length: 14 amino acids.

This clone showed up just once. The chain couples TRBV7-2 to TRBJ2-5; D is ambiguous. CDR1 is SGHTA, CDR2 FQGNSA, per germline. The CDR3 length is 14 residues. The V end lost 1 base, the J end lost 2 bases, and 8 bases lay between the germline ends. The CDR3 sequence: CASSLEGGQETQYF. In DNA form, the CDR3 reads TGTGCCAGCAGCTTAGAAGGCGGACAAGAGACCCAGTACTTC. The variable domain in full, with the rest retrieved from reference TRBV7-2 and TRBJ2-5, is GAGVSQSPSNKVTEKGKDVELRCDPISGHTALYWYRQSLGQGLEFLIYFQGNSAPDKSGLPSDRFSAERTGGSVSTLTIQRTQQEDSAVYLCASSLEGGQETQYFGPGTRLLVL.

In this sample, this clone turned up once. The V and J genes are TRBV5-1 and TRBJ1-2, with D unclear. CDR1 and CDR2 (germline): SGHRS, YFSETQ. The V gene lost 2 bases and the J gene lost 7 bases, with 12 bases spanning the gap. The CDR3 sequence is 13 residues long. The CDR3 region has the DNA TGCGCCAGCAGCTTCTCGACTGGTGTTGGCTACACCTTC. It translates to CASSFSTGVGYTF.

The chain links TRBV29-1 to TRBJ1-5; D gene unclear. Germline V gives CDR1 SQVTM, CDR2 ANQGSEA. This CDR3 region has 13 residues. V was pared by 4 bases and J by 2 bases, with 9 bases between. The DNA of the CDR3 is TGCAGCGTTGGACCCACAGGCAATCAGCCCCAGCATTTT. Its protein product is CSVGPTGNQPQHF.

This chain links TRBV6-4 with TRBJ1-2, with D perhaps matching TRBD1 (5 bases). Between the trimmed V and J ends, which lost 2 bases and 14 bases, there was a span of 15 bases. The CDR3 length is 12 residues. Germline V gives CDR1 MRHNA, CDR2 SNTAGT. CDR3 DNA: TGTGCCAGCAGTGACGACGGCCCAGGGAAAACCTTC. This gives the protein CASSDDGPGKTF.

The gene calls are TRBV19 and TRBJ1-1; D is possibly TRBD1 (5 bases). Trimming removed 9 bases from V and 0 bases from J, with 14 bases in between. This CDR3 region has 14 residues. The germline gives CDR1 LNHDA, CDR2 SQIVND (reference sequence). The CDR3 DNA sequence: TGTGCCAGCAAACTCGACAGAATGAACACTGAAGCTTTCTTT. This translates into CASKLDRMNTEAFF. Together with reference TRBV19 and TRBJ1-1, the CDR3 gives the full variable domain: DGGITQSPKYLFRKEGQNVTLSCEQNLNHDAMYWYRQDPGQGLRLIYYSQIVNDFQKGDIAEGYSVSREKKESFPLTVTSAQKNPTAFYLCASKLDRMNTEAFFGQGTRLTVV.

J is TRBJ1-5 and V is TRBV6-6; possibly TRBD1 for D (6 bases). Germline lookup yields CDR1 MNHNY and CDR2 SVGAGI (reference sequence). There are 15 residues in the CDR3. The V end was cut by 0 bases, the J end by 5 bases, with 11 bases between. The CDR3 protein is CASSYSGTHYQPQHF. The CDR3 DNA reads TGTGCCAGCAGTTACTCGGGGACACATTATCAGCCCCAGCATTTT.

The chain recombines TRBV3-1 (or the pseudogene TRBV3-2) with TRBJ1-1, with D perhaps TRBD1 (6 bases). The germline V gene encodes CDR1 LGHDT and CDR2 YNNKEL (reference sequence). The CDR3 loop spans 15 amino acids. The ends were cut back, 3 bases at V and 0 bases at J, with 11 bases in the middle. The CDR3 bases are TGTGCCAGCAGCCAGAGGGGACAAATGAACACTGAAGCTTTCTTT. Amino acid sequence: CASSQRGQMNTEAFF.